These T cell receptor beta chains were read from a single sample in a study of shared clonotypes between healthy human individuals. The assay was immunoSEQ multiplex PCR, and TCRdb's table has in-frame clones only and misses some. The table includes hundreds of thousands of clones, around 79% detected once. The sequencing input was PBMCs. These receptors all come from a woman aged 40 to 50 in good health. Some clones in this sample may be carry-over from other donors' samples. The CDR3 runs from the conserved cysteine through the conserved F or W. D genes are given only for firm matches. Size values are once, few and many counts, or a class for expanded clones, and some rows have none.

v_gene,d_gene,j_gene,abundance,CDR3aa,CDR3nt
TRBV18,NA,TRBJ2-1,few,CASSPDSSWEQFF,TGTGCCAGCTCACCGGACAGTTCTTGGGAGCAGTTCTTC
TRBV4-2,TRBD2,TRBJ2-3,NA,CASSQEASGSGNTQYF,TGTGCCAGCAGCCAAGAAGCTAGCGGGAGTGGGAATACGCAGTATTTT
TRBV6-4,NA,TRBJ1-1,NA,CASSIEGGTEAFF,TGTGCCAGCAGTATAGAGGGAGGCACTGAAGCTTTCTTT
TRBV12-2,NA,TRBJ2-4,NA,CASRPPPRLSGNIQYF,TGTGCAAGTCGCCCCCCCCCGCGTCTGAGTGGAAACATTCAGTACTTC
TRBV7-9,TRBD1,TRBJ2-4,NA,CASSIGTGGPHF,TGTGCCAGCAGCATCGGGACAGGGGGCCCCCACTTC
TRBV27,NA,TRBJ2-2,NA,CASSSQNTGELFF,TGTGCCAGCAGTTCCCAGAACACCGGGGAGCTGTTTTTT
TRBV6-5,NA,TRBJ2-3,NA,CASSLREADTQYF,TGTGCCAGCAGTCTCAGGGAGGCAGATACGCAGTATTTT
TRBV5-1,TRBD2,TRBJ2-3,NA,CASSVEGGADTQYF,TGCGCCAGCAGCGTGGAGGGAGGGGCAGATACGCAGTATTTT
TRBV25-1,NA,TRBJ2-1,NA,CASSAGPTNNEQFF,TGTGCCAGCAGTGCCGGGCCTACCAACAATGAGCAGTTCTTC
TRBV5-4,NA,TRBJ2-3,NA,CASSSPGLNTDTQYF,TGTGCCAGCAGCTCGCCGGGCCTTAACACAGATACGCAGTATTTT
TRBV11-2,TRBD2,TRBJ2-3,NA,CASSTRQGLAGGADTQYF,TGTGCCAGCAGCACCCGCCAGGGACTAGCGGGAGGGGCAGATACGCAGTATTTT
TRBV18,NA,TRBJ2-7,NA,CASSSQSYEQYF,TGTGCCAGCTCATCACAGTCCTACGAGCAGTACTTC
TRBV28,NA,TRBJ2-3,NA,CANGICGTPSGTQYF,TGTGCCAACGGAATTTGCGGGACTCCCTCCGGTACGCAGTATTTT
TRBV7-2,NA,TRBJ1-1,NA,CASSLGPPAEAFF,TGTGCCAGCAGCTTAGGACCTCCGGCTGAAGCTTTCTTT
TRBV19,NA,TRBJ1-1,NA,CASSIRGPANAEAFF,TGTGCCAGTAGTATTCGGGGCCCCGCGAACGCTGAAGCTTTCTTT
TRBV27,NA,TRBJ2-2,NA,CASRTSSVTGELFF,TGTGCCAGCAGAACTAGTTCCGTCACCGGGGAGCTGTTTTTT
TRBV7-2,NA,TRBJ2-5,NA,CASRSRAGAETQYF,TGTGCCAGCAGATCTAGGGCAGGGGCAGAGACCCAGTACTTC
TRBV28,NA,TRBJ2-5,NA,CASSSIWETQYF,TGTGCCAGCAGTTCCATATGGGAGACCCAGTACTTC
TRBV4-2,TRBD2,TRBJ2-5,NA,CASSQDILAGGQETQYF,TGTGCCAGCAGCCAAGATATTTTAGCGGGAGGGCAAGAGACCCAGTACTTC
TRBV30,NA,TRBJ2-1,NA,CAWSPGTRYNEQFF,TGTGCCTGGAGCCCAGGGACTCGATACAATGAGCAGTTCTTC
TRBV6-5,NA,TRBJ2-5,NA,CASSRQEGPNTRYF,TGTGCCAGCAGTCGACAAGAGGGACCCAATACACGGTACTTC
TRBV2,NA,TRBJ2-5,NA,CASSGRETQYF,TGTGCCAGCAGCGGAAGGGAGACCCAGTACTTC
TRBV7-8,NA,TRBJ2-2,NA,CASSGSGSLNTGELFF,TGTGCCAGCTCGGGGTCGGGAAGCCTGAACACCGGGGAGCTGTTTTTT
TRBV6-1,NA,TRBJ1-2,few,CASSEAHRDYGYTF,TGTGCCAGCAGTGAAGCGCACAGGGACTATGGCTACACCTTC
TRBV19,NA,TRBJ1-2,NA,CASSIRTGNYGYTF,TGTGCCAGTAGTATCCGGACGGGGAACTATGGCTACACCTTC
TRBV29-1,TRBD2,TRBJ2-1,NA,CSVEDPLAGVVDEQFF,TGCAGCGTTGAAGATCCGCTAGCGGGAGTGGTGGATGAGCAGTTCTTC
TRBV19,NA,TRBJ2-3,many,CASSWTLTDTQYF,TGTGCCAGTAGTTGGACCCTCACAGATACGCAGTATTTT
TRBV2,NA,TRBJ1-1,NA,CASSEFGPSTEAFF,TGTGCCAGCAGTGAATTCGGACCTTCGACTGAAGCTTTCTTT
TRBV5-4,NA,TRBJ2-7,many,CASSLEGGRYEQYF,TGTGCCAGCAGCTTGGAAGGGGGTAGGTACGAGCAGTACTTC
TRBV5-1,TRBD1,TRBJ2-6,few,CASSRTGTGANVLTF,TGCGCCAGCAGCAGGACAGGGACTGGGGCCAACGTCCTGACTTTC
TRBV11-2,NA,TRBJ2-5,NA,CASSLEGSGQTQYF,TGTGCCAGCAGCTTAGAAGGTAGCGGACAGACCCAGTACTTC
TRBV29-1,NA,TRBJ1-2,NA,CSVGSRTSNYGYTF,TGCAGCGTTGGGTCCAGGACCTCTAACTATGGCTACACCTTC
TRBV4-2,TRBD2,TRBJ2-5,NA,CASSQGSGTSAGGRETQYF,TGTGCCAGCAGCCAAGGATCCGGGACTAGCGCTGGGGGCAGAGAGACCCAGTACTTC
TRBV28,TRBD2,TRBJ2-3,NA,CASGGRGVTDTQYF,TGTGCCAGCGGTGGGAGGGGAGTTACAGATACGCAGTATTTT
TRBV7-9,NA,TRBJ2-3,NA,CASSSWRAFSTDTQYF,TGTGCCAGCAGCTCTTGGCGAGCGTTTAGCACAGATACGCAGTATTTT
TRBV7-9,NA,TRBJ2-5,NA,CASSLVDHF,TGTGCCAGCAGCTTAGTCGACCACTTC
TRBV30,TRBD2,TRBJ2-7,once,CAWSRSKAGLAYEQYF,TGTGCCTGGAGCCGAAGTAAAGCGGGACTGGCCTACGAGCAGTACTTC
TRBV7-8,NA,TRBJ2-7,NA,CASSPSYEQYF,TGTGCCAGCAGCCCGAGCTACGAGCAGTACTTC
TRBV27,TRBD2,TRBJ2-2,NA,CASSPTPPEGGYTGELFF,TGTGCCAGCAGTCCCACCCCCCCGGAGGGAGGGTACACCGGGGAGCTGTTTTTT
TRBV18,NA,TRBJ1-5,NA,CASSPDYDQPQHF,TGTGCCAGCTCACCGGACTACGATCAGCCCCAGCATTTT
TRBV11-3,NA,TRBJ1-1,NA,CASSYQGNTEAFF,TGTGCCAGCAGCTATCAGGGGAACACTGAAGCTTTCTTT
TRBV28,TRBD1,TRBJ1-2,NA,CASSTPGTGVAGGYTF,TGTGCCAGCAGTACACCCGGGACAGGGGTAGCGGGTGGCTACACCTTC
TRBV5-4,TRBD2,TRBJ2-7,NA,CASSLSLAGYEQYF,TGTGCCAGCAGCTTGAGTCTAGCGGGATACGAGCAGTACTTC
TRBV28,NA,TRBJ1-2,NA,CASSPDSYGYTF,TGTGCCAGCAGTCCGGACAGCTATGGCTACACCTTC
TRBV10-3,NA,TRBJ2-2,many,CAISQIANTGELFF,TGTGCCATCAGCCAGATCGCGAACACCGGGGAGCTGTTTTTT
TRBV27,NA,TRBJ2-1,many,CASSTPATPNEQFF,TGTGCCAGCAGTACGCCCGCGACCCCCAATGAGCAGTTCTTC
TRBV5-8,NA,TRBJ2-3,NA,CASSLATSTDTQYF,TGTGCCAGCAGCTTAGCTACCTCCACAGATACGCAGTATTTT
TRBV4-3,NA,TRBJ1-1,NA,CASSQEKALEAFF,TGCGCCAGCAGCCAAGAGAAGGCCCTGGAAGCTTTCTTT
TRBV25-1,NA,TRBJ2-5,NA,CATRGCGAHRGGKETQYF,TGTGCCACAAGGGGTTGCGGCGCCCATAGGGGGGGAAAAGAGACCCAGTACTTC
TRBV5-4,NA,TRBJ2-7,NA,CASSYGRGHLYEQYF,TGTGCCAGCAGTTATGGGCGGGGACACCTCTACGAGCAGTACTTC
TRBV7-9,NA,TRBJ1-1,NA,CASSSQGSRGRTEAFF,TGTGCCAGCAGCTCGCAGGGATCGAGGGGAAGAACTGAAGCTTTCTTT
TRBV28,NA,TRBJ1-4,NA,CASSPPLRTEKLFF,TGTGCCAGCAGTCCCCCCCTTCGGACTGAAAAACTGTTTTTT
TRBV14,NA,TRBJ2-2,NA,CASSHGVTRQPGELFF,TGTGCCAGCAGCCACGGGGTGACTAGGCAACCCGGGGAGCTGTTTTTT
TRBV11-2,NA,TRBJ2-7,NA,CASSLTATSEQYF,TGTGCCAGCAGCTTAACTGCCACGAGCGAGCAGTACTTC
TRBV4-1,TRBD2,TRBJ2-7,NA,CASSQAPSGAYEQYF,TGCGCCAGCAGCCAAGCCCCTAGCGGAGCCTACGAGCAGTACTTC
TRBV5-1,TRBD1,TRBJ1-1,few,CASRPIRGQDTEAFF,TGCGCCAGCAGACCAATCAGGGGGCAAGACACTGAAGCTTTCTTT